One and the same sample provided the 10 T cell receptor beta chains below, sequenced in a study of blood T cell repertoires in COVID-19. Data came from immunoSEQ multiplex PCR; TCRdb stores just in-frame clones and leaves some out. The sample consists of some 200,000 clones, around 94% of them appearing once. The source material was peripheral blood. The receptors here all came from a man younger than 40 with COVID-19, enrolled during active disease.

CDR3 nucleotide sequence: TGTGCCAGCAGCTTAGGGGCAGGGGGCGAGACCCAGTACTTC. Translated: CASSLGAGGETQYF. The chain uses TRBV7-6 and TRBJ2-5; 8 positions agree with TRBD1. The ends lost 1 base at V and 5 bases at J; junction bases unmatched: 3. The CDR3 sequence is 14 residues long. Germline CDR1 reads SGHVS; CDR2 reads FNYEAQ.

The V call is TRBV7-3, the J call TRBJ2-3; 11 bases line up with TRBD1. CDR3 length: 15 residues. Germline values: CDR1 SGHTA, CDR2 FQGTGA. V shed 5 bases, J shed 4 bases, and the junction held 5 bases outside the gene matches. The CDR3 DNA sequence: TGTGCCAGCAGCCCCTGGGACAGGGGGGCAGATACGCAGTATTTT. This gives the protein CASSPWDRGADTQYF.

The chain couples TRBV19 to TRBJ2-1; TRBD1 is a possible D gene (5 bases). This CDR3 contains 12 residues. Germline assignment: CDR1 LNHDA and CDR2 SQIVND (reference sequence). The V and J ends lost 2 bases and 6 bases respectively, with 5 bases between them. The chain's CDR3 is CASSIRGNEQFF. In DNA, the CDR3 is TGTGCCAGTAGTATAAGGGGCAATGAGCAGTTCTTC.

The chain carries TRBV6-5 and TRBJ1-6, with 7 positions matching TRBD1. The CDR3 is made up of 16 amino acids. Trimming at V came to 4 bases and at J to 4 bases, leaving 7 bases not matched to a gene. Per germline, CDR1 MNHEY and CDR2 SVGAGI. The CDR3 DNA sequence: TGTGCCAGCAGTTCCTACAGGGGCATGTATAATTCACCCCTCCACTTT. It translates to CASSSYRGMYNSPLHF.

The chain combines TRBV9 with TRBJ2-3; 8 positions match TRBD2. Germline V gives CDR1 SGDLS, CDR2 YYNGEE. After removal of 5 bases from V and 6 bases from J, the junction contained 14 bases not matched to a gene. The CDR3 covers 16 residues. The CDR3 DNA follows: TGTGCCAGCAGAGCCCCCTCCGGTAGCGGGGTTGATACGCAGTATTTT. It encodes CASRAPSGSGVDTQYF.

V is TRBV19 and J is TRBJ1-2; TRBD1 might be the D (6 bases). The CDR3 has 13 amino acids. Trimming took off 8 bases at V and 6 bases at J, with 16 bases between the two ends. Germline-derived CDR1 and CDR2 are LNHDA and SQIVND (reference sequence). In DNA, the CDR3 is TGTGCCAGTCGGGACACCATATTTCATGGCTACACCTTC. It is translated as CASRDTIFHGYTF.

The chain combines TRBV20-1 with TRBJ2-2; D is perhaps TRBD2 (6 bases). V shed 3 bases and J shed 5 bases, with 7 bases lying between them. CDR3 length equals 12 residues. CDR1 and CDR2 from the germline V gene are DFQATT and SNEGSKA (reference sequence). CDR3 nucleotides: TGCAGTGCTAGTGGAGGGACCGGGGAGCTGTTTTTT. It translates to CSASGGTGELFF.

The V gene is TRBV2, the J gene TRBJ1-1, with D tentatively TRBD1 (5 bases). Trimming took off 7 bases at V and 0 bases at J, with 9 bases between the two ends. There are 13 residues in the CDR3. Per germline, CDR1 SNHLY and CDR2 FYNNEI. The CDR3 bases are TGTGCCAGCACGACAGCCCTGAACACTGAAGCTTTCTTT. It yields the protein CASTTALNTEAFF.

V gene TRBV2 combines with J gene TRBJ1-1, with a possible D match to TRBD1 (5 bases). CDR1 SNHLY and CDR2 FYNNEI come from the germline V gene. V lost 7 bases and J lost 0, with 15 bases in between. This CDR3 has 15 residues. The CDR3 bases are TGTGCCAGCATCGACAGAGAGTCCATGAACACTGAAGCTTTCTTT. Amino acids: CASIDRESMNTEAFF.

The chain carries TRBV13 and TRBJ2-3; D uncertain. The CDR3 is made up of 15 amino acids. CDR1 PRHDT and CDR2 FYEKMQ come from the germline V gene (reference sequence). V was shortened by 7 bases and J by 1 base, with 15 bases between the two germline ends. CDR3 in amino acids: CASTEYHGGTDTQYF. The CDR3 region has the DNA TGTGCCAGCACCGAGTACCACGGTGGCACAGATACGCAGTATTTT.